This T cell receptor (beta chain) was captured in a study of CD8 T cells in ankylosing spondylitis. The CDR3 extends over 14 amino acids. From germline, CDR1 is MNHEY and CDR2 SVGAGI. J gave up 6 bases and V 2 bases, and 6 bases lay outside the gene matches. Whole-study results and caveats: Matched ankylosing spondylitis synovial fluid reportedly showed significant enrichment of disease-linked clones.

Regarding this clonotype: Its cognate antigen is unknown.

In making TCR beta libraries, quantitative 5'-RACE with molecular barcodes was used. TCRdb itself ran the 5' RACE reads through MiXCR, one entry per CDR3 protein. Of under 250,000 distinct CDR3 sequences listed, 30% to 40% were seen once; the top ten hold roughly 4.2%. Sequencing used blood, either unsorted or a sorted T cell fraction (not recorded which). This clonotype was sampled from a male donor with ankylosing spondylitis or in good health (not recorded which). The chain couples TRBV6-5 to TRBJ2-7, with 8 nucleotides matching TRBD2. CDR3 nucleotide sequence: TGTGCCAGCAGTTACGGAGCGGGGGCACTCGAGCAGTACTTC. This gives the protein CASSYGAGALEQYF.